The sequence of this T cell receptor (beta chain) was determined in a study of beta chain features in type 1 diabetes. Points from the study as a whole: It was possible that PCR favored shorter templates, equally so in patients and controls.

TCRB transcripts that were expressed got sequenced, as all of the isolated RNA had been reverse transcribed. TCRdb keeps only in-frame clones here, not all; method: immunoSEQ multiplex PCR. The data contain under 400,000 clones, 15% to 20% of them singletons. Germline CDR1 reads MGHDK; CDR2 reads SYGVNS. The CDR3 contains 15 residues. Only a few counts were recorded for this clone. Its antigen is currently unknown. The junction departs from the called germline gene at one end, perhaps through a read error. Every donor had blood drawn once into heparin, approximately 120 mL on average. CD45RO/CCR7/CD25/CD127/CD95/CD27 sorting isolated CD4+ naive, central memory, regulatory and stem cell-like memory cells.

The sample taken for sequencing was naive CD4+ T cells from blood. The sequence was obtained from a woman aged 18-29 years in good health. The rearrangement joins TRBV25-1 to TRBJ1-5, with 9 bases that match TRBD1. The CDR3 protein is CASSGDRVSDQPQHF. The CDR3 coding sequence is TGTGCCAGCAGTGGGGACAGGGTTAGCGATCAGCCCCAGCATTTT.